This TCR beta chain emerged from a study of shared clonotypes between healthy human individuals. Study-level background: Per donor, three plates held CD4 naive cells, three held CD4 memory, two held CD8 naive and one held CD8 memory.

The authors split each subset's genomic DNA evenly across several immunoSEQ plates. Measured with immunoSEQ multiplex PCR; TCRdb has only the in-frame clones, and not every one. The sample shows hundreds of thousands of clones, about 95% of them seen only once. Subsets obtained from CD4+ cells comprised CD45RA+ naive and CD45RA-negative memory cells. Germline CDR1 reads LNHDA; CDR2 reads SQIVND (reference sequence). The CDR3 sequence is 15 residues long. J gave up 4 bases and V 4 bases, and 2 bases lay outside the gene matches. The J gene is TRBJ2-1, the V gene TRBV19; 12 bases agree with TRBD2. The sequenced sample was naive CD4+ T cells sorted from blood. Subset noted: CD45RA+ positively selected. The sequence came from a woman aged 25-40 years in good health. The DNA of the CDR3 is TGTGCCAGTAGTAGACTAGCGGGAGAGTACAATGAGCAGTTCTTC. This sequence encodes CASSRLAGEYNEQFF.